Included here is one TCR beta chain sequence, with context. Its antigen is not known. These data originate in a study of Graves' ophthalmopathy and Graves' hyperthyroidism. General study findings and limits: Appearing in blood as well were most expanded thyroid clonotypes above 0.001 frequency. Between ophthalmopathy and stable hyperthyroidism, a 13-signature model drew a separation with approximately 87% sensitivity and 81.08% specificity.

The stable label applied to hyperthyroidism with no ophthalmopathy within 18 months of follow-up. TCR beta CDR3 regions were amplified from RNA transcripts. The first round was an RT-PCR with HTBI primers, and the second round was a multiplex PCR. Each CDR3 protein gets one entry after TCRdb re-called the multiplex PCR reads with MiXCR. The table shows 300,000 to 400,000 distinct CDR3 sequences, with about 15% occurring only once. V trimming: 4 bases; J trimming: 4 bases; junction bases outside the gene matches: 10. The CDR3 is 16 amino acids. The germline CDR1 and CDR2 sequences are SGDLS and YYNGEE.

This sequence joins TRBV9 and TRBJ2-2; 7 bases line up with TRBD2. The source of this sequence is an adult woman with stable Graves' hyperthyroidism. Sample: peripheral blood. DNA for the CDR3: TGTGCCAGCAGCCTCCTGGGGGGGTCGTCCACCGGGGAGCTGTTTTTT. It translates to CASSLLGGSSTGELFF.